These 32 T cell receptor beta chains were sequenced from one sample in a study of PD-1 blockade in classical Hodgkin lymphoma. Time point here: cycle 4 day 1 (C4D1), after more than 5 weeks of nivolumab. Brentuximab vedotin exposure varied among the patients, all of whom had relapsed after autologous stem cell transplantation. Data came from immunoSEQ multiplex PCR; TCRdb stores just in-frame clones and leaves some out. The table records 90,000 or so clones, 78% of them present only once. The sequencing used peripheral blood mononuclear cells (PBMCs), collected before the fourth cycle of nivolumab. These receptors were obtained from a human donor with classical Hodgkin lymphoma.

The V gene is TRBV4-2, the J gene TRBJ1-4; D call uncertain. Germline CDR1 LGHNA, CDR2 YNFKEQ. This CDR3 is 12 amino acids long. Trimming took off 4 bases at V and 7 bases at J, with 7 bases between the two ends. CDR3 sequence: CASSRGGEKLFF. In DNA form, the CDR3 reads TGTGCCAGCAGCCGGGGAGGTGAAAAACTGTTTTTT.

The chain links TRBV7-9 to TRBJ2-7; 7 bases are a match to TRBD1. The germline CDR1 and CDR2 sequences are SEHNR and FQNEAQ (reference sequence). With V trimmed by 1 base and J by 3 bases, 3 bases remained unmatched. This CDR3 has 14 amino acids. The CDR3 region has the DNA TGTGCCAGCAGCTTAGAGGGGGACAGCTACGAGCAGTACTTC. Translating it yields CASSLEGDSYEQYF.

CDR3 loop: CASSAHQNTEAFF. For the CDR3, the DNA is TGTGCCAGCAGCGCTCACCAGAACACTGAAGCTTTCTTT. The chain joins TRBV2 to TRBJ1-1; the D is unclear. CDR3 length: 13 residues. Germline V gene lookup returns CDR1 SNHLY and CDR2 FYNNEI. V was cut by 6 bases and J by 1 base, with 9 bases left in between.

The CDR3 sequence: CASSLGTVQETQYF. CDR3 bases: TGTGCCAGCAGCTTGGGGACAGTACAAGAGACCCAGTACTTC. J is TRBJ2-5 and V is TRBV7-2; the match to TRBD1 covers 7 bases. Germline V lookup: CDR1 SGHTA, CDR2 FQGNSA. V trimming: 3 bases; J trimming: 2 bases; junction bases outside the gene matches: 3. The CDR3 length is 14 residues.

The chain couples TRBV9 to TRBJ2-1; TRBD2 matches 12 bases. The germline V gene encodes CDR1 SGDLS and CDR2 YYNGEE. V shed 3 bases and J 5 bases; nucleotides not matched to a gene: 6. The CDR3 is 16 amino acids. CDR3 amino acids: CASSADRLAGDNEQFF. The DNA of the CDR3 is TGTGCCAGCAGCGCGGATCGACTAGCGGGGGACAATGAGCAGTTCTTC.

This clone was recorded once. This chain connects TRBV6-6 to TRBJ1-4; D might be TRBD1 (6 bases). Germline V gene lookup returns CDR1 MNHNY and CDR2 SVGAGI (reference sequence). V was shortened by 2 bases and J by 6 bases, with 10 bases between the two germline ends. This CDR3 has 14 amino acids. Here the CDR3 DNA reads TGTGCCAGCAGTTACCCAGGGGAAGATGAAAAACTGTTTTTT. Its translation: CASSYPGEDEKLFF.

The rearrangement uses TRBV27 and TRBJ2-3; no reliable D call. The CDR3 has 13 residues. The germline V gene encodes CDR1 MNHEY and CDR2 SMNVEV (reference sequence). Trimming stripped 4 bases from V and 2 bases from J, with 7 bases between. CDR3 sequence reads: CASSYYPTDTQYF. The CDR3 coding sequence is TGTGCCAGCAGTTACTATCCCACAGATACGCAGTATTTT.

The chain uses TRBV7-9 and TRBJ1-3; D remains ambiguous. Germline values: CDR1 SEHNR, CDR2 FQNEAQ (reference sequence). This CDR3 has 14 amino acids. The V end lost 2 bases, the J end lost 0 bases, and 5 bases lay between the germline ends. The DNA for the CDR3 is TGTGCCAGCAGCTTACTCGACTCTGGAAACACCATATATTTT. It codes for CASSLLDSGNTIYF.

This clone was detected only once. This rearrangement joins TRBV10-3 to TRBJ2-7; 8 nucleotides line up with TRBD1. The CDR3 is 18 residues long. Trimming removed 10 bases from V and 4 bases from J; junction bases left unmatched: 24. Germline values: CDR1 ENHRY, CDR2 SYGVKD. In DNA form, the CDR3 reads TGTGCCACGAGTCGAAGACAGGGGTCTCTCGGTGTGTCTTACGAGCAGTACTTC. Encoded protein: CATSRRQGSLGVSYEQYF.

In DNA form, the CDR3 reads TGTGCCAGCAGTGTCGGGACAGGGGCTTCATATAGCAATCAGCCCCAGCATTTT. This codes for CASSVGTGASYSNQPQHF. The V gene is TRBV6-1, the J gene TRBJ1-5; the match to TRBD1 covers 10 bases. With 4 bases clipped from V and 0 bases from J, the junction kept 9 bases outside the gene matches. The CDR3 spans 18 residues. Germline CDR1 and CDR2: MNHNS and SASEGT.

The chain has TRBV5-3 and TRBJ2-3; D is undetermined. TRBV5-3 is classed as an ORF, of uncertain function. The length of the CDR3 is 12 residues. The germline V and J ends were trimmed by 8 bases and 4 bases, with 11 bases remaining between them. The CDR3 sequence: CASEWVADTQYF. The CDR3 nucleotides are TGTGCCAGTGAGTGGGTGGCAGATACGCAGTATTTT.

This CDR3 is CAISESQVFLAKNIQYF. The CDR3 coding sequence is TGTGCCATCAGTGAGTCTCAGGTGTTCCTAGCCAAAAACATTCAGTACTTC. V usage is TRBV10-3 and J usage is TRBJ2-4; D is unclear. V was clipped by 0 bases and J by 0 bases, with 12 bases between them. CDR3 length: 17 amino acids. Germline-derived CDR1 and CDR2 are ENHRY and SYGVKD.

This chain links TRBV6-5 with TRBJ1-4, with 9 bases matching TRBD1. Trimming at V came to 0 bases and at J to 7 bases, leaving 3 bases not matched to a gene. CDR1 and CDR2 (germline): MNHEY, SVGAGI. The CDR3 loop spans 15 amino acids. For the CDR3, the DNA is TGTGCCAGCAGTTACTCTGGGACAGGGAGTGAAAAACTGTTTTTT. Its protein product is CASSYSGTGSEKLFF.

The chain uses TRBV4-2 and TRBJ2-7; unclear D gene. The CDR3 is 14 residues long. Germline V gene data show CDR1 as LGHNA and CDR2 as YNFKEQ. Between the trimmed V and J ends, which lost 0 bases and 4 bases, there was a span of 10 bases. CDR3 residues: CASSQESPAYEQYF. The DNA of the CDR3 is TGTGCCAGCAGCCAAGAATCCCCAGCATACGAGCAGTACTTC.

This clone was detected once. In DNA form, the CDR3 reads TGTGCCAGCAGGGAGGGTCTATCTGGAAACACCATATATTTT. It translates to CASREGLSGNTIYF. J is TRBJ1-3 and V is TRBV2; D gene uncertain. CDR1 is SNHLY and CDR2 is FYNNEI in the germline V gene. This CDR3 contains 14 residues. Trimming took off 6 bases at V and 1 base at J, with 10 bases between the two ends.

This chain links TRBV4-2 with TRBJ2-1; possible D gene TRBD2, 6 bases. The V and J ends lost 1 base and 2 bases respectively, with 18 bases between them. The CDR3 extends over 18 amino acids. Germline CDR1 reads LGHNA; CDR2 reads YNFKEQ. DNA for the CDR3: TGTGCCAGCAGCCAAGGGGATAGCGGTCTAATTACCTACAATGAGCAGTTCTTC. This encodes CASSQGDSGLITYNEQFF.

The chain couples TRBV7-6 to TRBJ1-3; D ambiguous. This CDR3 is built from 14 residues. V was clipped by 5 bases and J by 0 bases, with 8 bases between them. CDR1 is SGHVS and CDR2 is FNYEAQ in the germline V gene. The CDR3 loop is CASSQGFSGNTIYF. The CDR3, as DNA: TGTGCCAGCAGCCAAGGATTCTCTGGAAACACCATATATTTT.

Here the CDR3 DNA reads TGTGCCACCAGCAGAGCTTACAGGGCTGGGGCCAACGTCCTGACTTTC. Translating gives CATSRAYRAGANVLTF. This chain joins TRBV15 and TRBJ2-6, with D possibly being TRBD1 (6 bases). The CDR3 has 16 residues. From germline, CDR1 is LNHNV and CDR2 YYDKDF (reference sequence). Trimming removed 1 base at V and 2 bases at J, with 9 bases between. Drawing the rest from reference TRBV15 and TRBJ2-6, the complete variable domain is DAMVIQNPRYQVTQFGKPVTLSCSQTLNHNVMYWYQQKSSQAPKLLFHYYDKDFNNEADTPDNFQSRRPNTSFCFLDIRSPGLGDTAMYLCATSRAYRAGANVLTFGAGSRLTVL.

The CDR3 here is CASRSTGGYEQYF. CDR3 DNA: TGCGCCAGCAGGTCGACAGGGGGCTACGAGCAGTACTTC. This rearrangement joins TRBV5-1 to TRBJ2-7; 9 nucleotides line up with TRBD1. The CDR3 sequence is 13 residues long. The ends lost 5 bases at V and 3 bases at J; junction bases unmatched: 3. The germline CDR1 and CDR2 sequences are SGHRS and YFSETQ.

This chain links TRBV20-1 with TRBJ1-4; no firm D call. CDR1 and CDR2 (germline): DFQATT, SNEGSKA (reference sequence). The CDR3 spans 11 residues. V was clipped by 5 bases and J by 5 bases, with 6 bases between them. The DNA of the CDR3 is TGCAGTGCTCTCAGAAATGAAAAACTGTTTTTT. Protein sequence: CSALRNEKLFF.

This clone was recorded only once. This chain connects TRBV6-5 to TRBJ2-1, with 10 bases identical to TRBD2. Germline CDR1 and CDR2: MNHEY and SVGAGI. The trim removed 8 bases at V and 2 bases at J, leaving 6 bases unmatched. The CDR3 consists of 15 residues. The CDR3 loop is CASVLAGGPYNEQFF. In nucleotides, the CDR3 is TGTGCCAGCGTTTTAGCGGGAGGACCCTACAATGAGCAGTTCTTC.

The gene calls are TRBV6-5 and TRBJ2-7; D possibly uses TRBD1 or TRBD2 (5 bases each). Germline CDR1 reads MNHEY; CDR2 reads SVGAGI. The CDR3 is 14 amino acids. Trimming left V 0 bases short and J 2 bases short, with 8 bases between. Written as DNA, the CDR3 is TGTGCCAGCAGTTACTCGACGGGGCCCTACGAGCAGTACTTC. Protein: CASSYSTGPYEQYF.

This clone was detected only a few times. The CDR3 sequence is CASSVGQEGKLFF. The CDR3, as DNA: TGTGCCAGCAGCGTAGGACAAGAGGGAAAACTGTTTTTT. The chain joins TRBV9 to TRBJ1-4, with unresolved D. CDR3 length equals 13 residues. V lost 0 bases, J lost 10 bases, and 10 bases lay in between. The germline gives CDR1 SGDLS, CDR2 YYNGEE.

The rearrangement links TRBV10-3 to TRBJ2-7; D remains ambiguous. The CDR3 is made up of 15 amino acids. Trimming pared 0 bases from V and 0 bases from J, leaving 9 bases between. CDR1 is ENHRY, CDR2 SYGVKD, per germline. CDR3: CAISESDVSSYEQYF. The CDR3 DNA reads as TGTGCCATCAGTGAGTCAGACGTAAGCTCCTACGAGCAGTACTTC.

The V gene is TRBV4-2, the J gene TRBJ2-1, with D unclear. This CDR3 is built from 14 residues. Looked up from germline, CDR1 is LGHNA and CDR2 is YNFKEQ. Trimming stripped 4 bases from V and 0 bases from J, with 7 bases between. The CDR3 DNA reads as TGTGCCAGCAGCCTCAGGTCCTCCTACAATGAGCAGTTCTTC. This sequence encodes CASSLRSSYNEQFF.

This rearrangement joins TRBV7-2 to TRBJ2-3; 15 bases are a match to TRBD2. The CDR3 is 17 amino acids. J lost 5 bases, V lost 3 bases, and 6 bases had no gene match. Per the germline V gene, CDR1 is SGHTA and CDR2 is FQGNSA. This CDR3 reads CASSFGLAGGRGDTQYF. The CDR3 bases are TGTGCCAGCAGCTTCGGACTAGCGGGAGGGCGTGGAGATACGCAGTATTTT.

This CDR3 is CASRALGGRAGDTQYF. The CDR3 DNA is TGTGCCAGCAGAGCACTGGGCGGGAGGGCCGGAGATACGCAGTATTTT. This rearrangement joins TRBV2 to TRBJ2-3; 9 bases match TRBD2. V gave up 6 bases and J gave up 5 bases; unmatched junction bases: 12. Germline V gives CDR1 SNHLY, CDR2 FYNNEI. There are 16 residues in the CDR3.

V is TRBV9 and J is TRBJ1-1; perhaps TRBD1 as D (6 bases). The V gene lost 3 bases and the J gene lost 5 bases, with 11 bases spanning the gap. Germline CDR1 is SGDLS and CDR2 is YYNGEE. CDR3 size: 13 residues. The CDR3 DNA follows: TGTGCCAGCAGCGACAGGGTAGGGACTGAAGCTTTCTTT. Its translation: CASSDRVGTEAFF.

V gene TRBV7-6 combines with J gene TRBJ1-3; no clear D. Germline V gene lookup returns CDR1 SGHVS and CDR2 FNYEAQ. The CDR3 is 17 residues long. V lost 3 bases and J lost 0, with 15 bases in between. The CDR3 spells CASSLIFSRASGNTIYF. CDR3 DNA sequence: TGTGCCAGCAGCTTGATCTTCAGTCGGGCCTCTGGAAACACCATATATTTT.

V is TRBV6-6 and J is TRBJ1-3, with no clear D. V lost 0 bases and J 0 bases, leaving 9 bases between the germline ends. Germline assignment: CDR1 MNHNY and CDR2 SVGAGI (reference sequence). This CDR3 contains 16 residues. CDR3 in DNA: TGTGCCAGCAGTTACTCCCCCCCTTTCTCTGGAAACACCATATATTTT. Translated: CASSYSPPFSGNTIYF.

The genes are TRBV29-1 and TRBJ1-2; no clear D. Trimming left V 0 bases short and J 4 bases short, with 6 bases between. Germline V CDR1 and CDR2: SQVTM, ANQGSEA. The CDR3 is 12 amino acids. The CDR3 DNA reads TGCAGCGTTGAAGATCAATTCTATGGCTACACCTTC. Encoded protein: CSVEDQFYGYTF.

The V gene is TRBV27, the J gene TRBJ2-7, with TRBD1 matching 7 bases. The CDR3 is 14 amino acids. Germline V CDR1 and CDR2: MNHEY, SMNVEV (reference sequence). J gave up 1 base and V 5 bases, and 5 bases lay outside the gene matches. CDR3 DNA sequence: TGTGCCAGCAGTCCCGGACAGGATTCCTACGAGCAGTACTTC. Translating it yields CASSPGQDSYEQYF.